A single TCR beta chain is shown here with its context. Antigen unknown. CDR3 length: 16 amino acids. J lost 0 bases, V lost 4 bases, and 7 bases had no gene match. CDR1 LGHNA and CDR2 YSLEER come from the germline V gene. The entry originates in a study of cytotoxic CD8 clonotypes in ibrutinib-treated CLL. Study summary: Collecting the response samples happened after a median approximately twelve months of treatment, with a range of 6 to 36. General observations from the study: Under therapy, public clonotypes either contracted or stayed stable, and they were uncommon.

Profiled with immunoSEQ multiplex PCR; TCRdb holds only in-frame clones, not every one. In the table there are 120,000 to 150,000 clones, 70% to 85% of which are singletons. Sequenced here: PBMCs, sampled after 12 months of ibrutinib treatment. The chain is built from TRBV4-3 and TRBJ2-3; 7 positions match TRBD2. This TCR was sampled from a human donor with chronic lymphocytic leukemia. The DNA for the CDR3 is TGCGCCAGCAGCCCTCTAGCGGCTCAGAGCACAGATACGCAGTATTTT. Protein sequence: CASSPLAAQSTDTQYF.